Shown below are 3 T cell receptor beta chains from a single sample sequenced in a study of PD-L1 blockade in urothelial cancer. The repertoire was sequenced with immunoSEQ multiplex PCR; TCRdb's copy has only in-frame clones and lacks some. In the table there are just under 30,000 clones, around nine tenths of which are singletons. The source was PBMCs, collected around atezolizumab (anti-PD-L1) treatment. The receptor set was obtained from a man in his forties or fifties with urothelial cancer.

This chain connects TRBV28 to TRBJ2-1; D gene ambiguous. The length of the CDR3 is 12 residues. Per the germline V gene, CDR1 is MDHEN and CDR2 is SYDVKM. Trimming cost V 5 bases and J 4 bases, with 6 bases left between them. CDR3 protein: CASSIYYNEQFF. In nucleotides, the CDR3 is TGTGCCAGCAGTATTTATTACAATGAGCAGTTCTTC.

This rearrangement joins TRBV7-9 to TRBJ2-1; 8 bases map to TRBD2. With 6 bases clipped from V and 8 bases from J, the junction kept 6 bases outside the gene matches. The V gene's germline CDR1 is SEHNR and CDR2 FQNEAQ (reference sequence). The CDR3 sequence is 13 residues long. The CDR3 loop is CASRRTSRDEQFF. The CDR3 DNA is TGTGCCAGCAGACGGACTAGCAGGGATGAGCAGTTCTTC.

This clone was seen only a few times. This rearrangement joins TRBV19 to TRBJ1-5; D may be TRBD1 (5 bases). The germline V gene encodes CDR1 LNHDA and CDR2 SQIVND (reference sequence). CDR3 length: 16 residues. V lost 0 bases to trimming and J lost 5 bases, with 14 bases between them. CDR3 coding DNA: TGTGCCAGTAGTATAGATCGGCAGGGAAGCTATCAGCCCCAGCATTTT. Translating gives CASSIDRQGSYQPQHF.